The rows below give T cell receptor beta chains drawn from one sample of a study of cytomegalovirus exposure and HLA in healthy donors. Method: immunoSEQ multiplex PCR; TCRdb's copy keeps in-frame clones and lacks some. The repertoire has 100,000 to 150,000 clones, roughly 81% of them found once; the top ten carry around 0.99%. The source material was PBMCs. These receptors were taken from a woman in her 30s in good health and CMV-seronegative. Each CDR3 is given with its conserved first and last residue.

v_call	j_call	cdr3_aa
TRBV18	TRBJ1-2	CASSPGEGVYGYTF
TRBV11-2	TRBJ2-7	CASSWGLAGFYYEQYF
TRBV12-5	TRBJ1-1	CASGLGGNTEAFF
TRBV7-9	TRBJ2-3	CASSQTSSSDTQYF
TRBV9	TRBJ2-5	CASSVSDQETQYF
TRBV5-4	TRBJ2-3	CASSTGTRPDTQYF
TRBV14	TRBJ1-1	CASSRIQGLNTEAFF
TRBV2	TRBJ2-7	CASVAPGISYEQYF
TRBV7-3	TRBJ2-1	CASSFEPGHNEQFF
TRBV6-1	TRBJ1-3	CASRTQISGNTIYF
TRBV2	TRBJ1-5	CAVGSGSQPQHF
TRBV7-6	TRBJ1-2	CASSLGDDRTGNYGYTF
TRBV6-5	TRBJ1-2	CASSSGQGGNYGYTF
TRBV5-1	TRBJ2-1	CASSLAPGEQYNEQFF
TRBV9	TRBJ2-7	CASSPTGTEFEQYF
TRBV7-8	TRBJ2-7	CASSLEAGTEQYF
TRBV7-3	TRBJ2-3	CASSPNRRTDRGSGTDTQYF
TRBV29-1	TRBJ2-2	CSARTGGVNTGELFF
TRBV7-2	TRBJ2-7	CASSLRGTDRGEQYF
TRBV11-1	TRBJ2-7	CASSFPAGGPHEQYF
TRBV2	TRBJ1-2	CASREQGYGYTF
TRBV5-5	TRBJ2-3	CASSLGRGWTSTDTQYF
TRBV6-1	TRBJ2-1	CASSERSIREQFF
TRBV6-5	TRBJ1-2	CASSRDKYYGYTF
TRBV10-3	TRBJ2-1	CAISAPGTSGINEQFF
TRBV6-1	TRBJ1-6	CASSTLQGASSPLHF
TRBV18	TRBJ1-2	CASSQGSDYGYTF
TRBV4-3	TRBJ2-3	CASSLKEWTDTQYF
TRBV18	TRBJ1-1	CASSPFFAGTVNTEAFF
TRBV2	TRBJ2-1	CASSGGLDNEQFF
TRBV7-9	TRBJ1-2	CASSLGRVTGRPNYGYTF
TRBV7-2	TRBJ1-5	CASSWDRGKTGYQPQHF
TRBV10-1	TRBJ1-5	CASSEAPRDPQHF
TRBV7-9	-	CASSLRSTGGLDEQYF
TRBV15	TRBJ2-7	CATSRGLQGLFNEQYF
TRBV7-2	TRBJ2-5	CASRTSRLAPMETQYF
TRBV6-1	TRBJ2-7	CASSPPGGYGYEQYF
TRBV27	TRBJ1-1	CASSLSGGGYLNTEAFF
TRBV2	TRBJ2-7	CASGGSSVPGEQYF
TRBV11-2	TRBJ2-7	CASSLTDRGTYEQYF
TRBV18	TRBJ1-1	CASSRTGARNTEAFF
TRBV21-1	TRBJ1-2	CASILPTENYGYTF
TRBV27	TRBJ2-7	CASSLSIIEGGLYEQYF
TRBV21-1	TRBJ2-7	CASAGTGVHEQYF
TRBV12-5	TRBJ2-7	CASGWDSLYEQYF
TRBV4-1	TRBJ2-3	CASSQTTAADTQYF